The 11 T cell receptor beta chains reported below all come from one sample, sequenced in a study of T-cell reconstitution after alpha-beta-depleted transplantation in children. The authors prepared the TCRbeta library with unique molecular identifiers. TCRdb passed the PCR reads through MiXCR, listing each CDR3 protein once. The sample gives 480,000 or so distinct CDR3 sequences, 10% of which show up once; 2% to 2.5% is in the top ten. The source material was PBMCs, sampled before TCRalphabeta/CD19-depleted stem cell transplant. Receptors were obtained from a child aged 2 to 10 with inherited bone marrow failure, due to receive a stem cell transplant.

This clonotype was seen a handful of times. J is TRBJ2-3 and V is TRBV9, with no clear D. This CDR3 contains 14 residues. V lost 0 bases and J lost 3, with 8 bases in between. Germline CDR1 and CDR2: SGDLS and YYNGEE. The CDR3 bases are TGTGCCAGCAGCGTAGTTAATGGGACAGATACGCAGTATTTT. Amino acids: CASSVVNGTDTQYF.

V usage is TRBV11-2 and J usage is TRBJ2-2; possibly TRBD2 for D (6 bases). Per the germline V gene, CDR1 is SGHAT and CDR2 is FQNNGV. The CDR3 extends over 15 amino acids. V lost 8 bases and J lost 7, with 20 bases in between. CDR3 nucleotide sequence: TGTGCCAGCGGTTCTTTGGAGGGTGAGTTCGGGGAGCTGTTTTTT. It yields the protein CASGSLEGEFGELFF. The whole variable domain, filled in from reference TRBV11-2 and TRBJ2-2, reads EAGVAQSPRYKIIEKRQSVAFWCNPISGHATLYWYQQILGQGPKLLIQFQNNGVVDDSQLPKDRFSAERLKGVDSTLKIQPAKLEDSAVYLCASGSLEGEFGELFFGEGSRLTVL.

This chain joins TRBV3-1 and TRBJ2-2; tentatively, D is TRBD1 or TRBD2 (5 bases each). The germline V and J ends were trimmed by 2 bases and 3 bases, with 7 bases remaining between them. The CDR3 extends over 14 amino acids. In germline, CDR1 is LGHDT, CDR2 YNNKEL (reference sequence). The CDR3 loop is CASSQLGDTGELFF. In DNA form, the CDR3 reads TGTGCCAGCAGCCAATTGGGGGACACCGGGGAGCTGTTTTTT.

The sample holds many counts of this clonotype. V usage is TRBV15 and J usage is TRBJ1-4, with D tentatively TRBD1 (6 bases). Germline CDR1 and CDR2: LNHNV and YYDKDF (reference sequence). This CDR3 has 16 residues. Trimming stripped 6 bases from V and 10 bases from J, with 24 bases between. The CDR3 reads CATSLRGGPGFTKLFF. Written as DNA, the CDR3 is TGTGCCACCAGTCTTAGAGGGGGGCCCGGTTTTACAAAACTGTTTTTT.

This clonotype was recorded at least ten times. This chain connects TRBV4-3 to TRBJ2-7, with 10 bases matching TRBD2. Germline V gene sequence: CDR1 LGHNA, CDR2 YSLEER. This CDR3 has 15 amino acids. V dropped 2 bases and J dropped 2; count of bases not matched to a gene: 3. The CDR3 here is CASSQLAGAPYEQYF. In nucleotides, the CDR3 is TGCGCCAGCAGCCAACTAGCGGGAGCCCCCTACGAGCAGTACTTC.

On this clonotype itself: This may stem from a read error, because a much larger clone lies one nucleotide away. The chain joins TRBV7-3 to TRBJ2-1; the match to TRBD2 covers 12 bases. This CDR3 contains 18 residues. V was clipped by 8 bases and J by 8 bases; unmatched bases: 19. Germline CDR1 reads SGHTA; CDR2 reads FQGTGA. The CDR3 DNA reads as TGTGCCAGCTGTTTCCCCCTACGACTAGCGGGAGCGTCGGATGAGCAGTTCTTC. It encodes CASCFPLRLAGASDEQFF.

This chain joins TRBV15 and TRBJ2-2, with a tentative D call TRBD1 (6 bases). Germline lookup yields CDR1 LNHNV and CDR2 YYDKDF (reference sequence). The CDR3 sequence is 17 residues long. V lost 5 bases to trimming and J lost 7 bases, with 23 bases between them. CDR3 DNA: TGTGCCACCAGCGCCAAGAACAGGGACCTGGAGAGCGGGGAGCTGTTTTTT. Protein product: CATSAKNRDLESGELFF.

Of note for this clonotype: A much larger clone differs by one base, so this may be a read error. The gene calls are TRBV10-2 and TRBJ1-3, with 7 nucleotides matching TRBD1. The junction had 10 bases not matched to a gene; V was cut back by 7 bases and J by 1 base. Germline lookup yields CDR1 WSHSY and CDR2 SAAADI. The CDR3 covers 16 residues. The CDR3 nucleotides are TGCGCCAGCAAGAGAGGGGGCGAAGGGTCTGGAAACACCATATATTTT. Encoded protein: CASKRGGEGSGNTIYF.

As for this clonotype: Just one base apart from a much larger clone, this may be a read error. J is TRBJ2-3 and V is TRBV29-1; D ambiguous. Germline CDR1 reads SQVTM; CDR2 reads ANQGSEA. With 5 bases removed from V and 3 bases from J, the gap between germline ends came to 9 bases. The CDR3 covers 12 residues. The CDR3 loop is CSVLPETDTQYF. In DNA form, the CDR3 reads TGCAGCGTTCTACCGGAGACAGATACGCAGTATTTT.

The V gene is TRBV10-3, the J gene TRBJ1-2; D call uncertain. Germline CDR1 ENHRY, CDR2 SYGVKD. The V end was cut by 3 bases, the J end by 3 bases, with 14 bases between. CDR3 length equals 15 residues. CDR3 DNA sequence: TGTGCCATCAGTGATATTGATTCGGTCTACTATGGCTACACCTTC. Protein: CAISDIDSVYYGYTF.

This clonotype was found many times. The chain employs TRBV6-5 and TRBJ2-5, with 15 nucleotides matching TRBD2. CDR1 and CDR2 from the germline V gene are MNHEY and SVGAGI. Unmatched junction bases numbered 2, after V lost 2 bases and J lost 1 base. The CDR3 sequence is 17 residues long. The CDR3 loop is CASSYAGLAGGQETQYF. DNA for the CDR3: TGTGCCAGCAGTTACGCGGGACTAGCGGGAGGCCAAGAGACCCAGTACTTC.